This TCR beta chain was sequenced during a study of spatial heterogeneity in lung cancer. Time point reported: sample taken at primary tumor resection. TCRdb re-called the 5' RACE reads through MiXCR, storing one row per CDR3 protein. Seen here are 5,000 to 6,500 distinct CDR3 sequences, about 4.2% observed once, and the top ten hold approximately 12%. By sample fraction, this clonotype is medium-sized. Germline V CDR1 and CDR2: GTSNPN, SVGIG (reference sequence). The CDR3 runs 20 residues. J lost 1 base, V lost 3 bases, and 18 bases had no gene match. The clonotype was recovered from a male donor with early-stage non-small cell lung cancer. This chain joins TRBV30 and TRBJ2-3; 11 nucleotides line up with TRBD2. The sample was normal lung tissue next to the tumor, taken at surgery. The CDR3 sequence: CAWRFIPGLAVGGGTDTQYF. The CDR3 nucleotides are TGTGCCTGGAGGTTTATCCCGGGACTAGCGGTCGGAGGCGGCACAGATACGCAGTATTTT.